The 27 T cell receptor beta chains below all came from one sample that was sequenced in a study of shared clonotypes between healthy human individuals. The data were produced by immunoSEQ multiplex PCR, yet TCRdb's version contains in-frame clones alone and is incomplete. The table lists roughly 1,500,000 clones, approximately 98.5% of them singletons, with 0.36% in the top ten. The sample was naive CD4+ T cells sorted from blood. The subset is: CD45RA+ positively selected. These receptors all come from a man aged 25-40 years in good health.

The rearrangement links TRBV30 to TRBJ2-5; D is possibly TRBD1 (6 bases). V was pared by 4 bases and J by 5 bases, with 17 bases between. Germline lookup yields CDR1 GTSNPN and CDR2 SVGIG (reference sequence). The CDR3 consists of 14 residues. The CDR3 nucleotides read TGTGCCTGGAATGGGGGCTCTCCCTCCGAGACCCAGTACTTC. Encoded protein: CAWNGGSPSETQYF.

This sequence joins TRBV6-1 and TRBJ1-1; TRBD1 aligns across 7 bases. The CDR3 spans 15 residues. Germline CDR1 reads MNHNS; CDR2 reads SASEGT. V dropped 2 bases and J dropped 1; count of bases not matched to a gene: 4. DNA for the CDR3: TGTGCCAGCAGTGAAATTGACAGGGCGAACACTGAAGCTTTCTTT. Protein sequence: CASSEIDRANTEAFF.

The CDR3 loop reads CASSWGAGVSYEQYF. CDR3 sequence (DNA): TGTGCCAGCAGCTGGGGGGCGGGAGTATCCTACGAGCAGTACTTC. V gene TRBV11-2 combines with J gene TRBJ2-7, with D perhaps matching TRBD2 (7 bases). The CDR3 length is 15 residues. V dropped 4 bases and J dropped 1 base, with 14 bases sitting between them. Germline V gene lookup returns CDR1 SGHAT and CDR2 FQNNGV.

CDR3 in amino acids: CASTGGGDEQYF. The CDR3 DNA is TGTGCCAGCACTGGCGGGGGCGACGAGCAGTACTTC. The rearrangement uses TRBV6-5 and TRBJ2-7, with a weak D call TRBD2 (7 bases). V lost 7 bases, J lost 5 bases, and 12 bases lay in between. The CDR3 runs to 12 residues. Germline V lookup: CDR1 MNHEY, CDR2 SVGAGI.

CDR3 sequence (DNA): TGTGCCTGGCAGACAGGATCTGGAAACACCATATATTTT. The encoded protein is CAWQTGSGNTIYF. J is TRBJ1-3 and V is TRBV30; D perhaps matches TRBD1 (6 bases). CDR3 length: 13 amino acids. Germline lookup yields CDR1 GTSNPN and CDR2 SVGIG (reference sequence). The ends were cut back, 5 bases at V and 1 base at J, with 9 bases in the middle.

The chain combines TRBV5-4 with TRBJ2-5, with D maybe TRBD2 (6 bases). Germline V CDR1 and CDR2: SGHNT, YYREEE (reference sequence). Between the trimmed V and J ends, which lost 4 bases and 5 bases, there was a span of 12 bases. The CDR3 loop spans 13 amino acids. This chain's CDR3 is CASSPAGTETQYF. CDR3 bases: TGTGCCAGCAGCCCGGCGGGAACGGAGACCCAGTACTTC.

This sequence joins TRBV13 and TRBJ2-1; D unclear. V was clipped by 5 bases and J by 0 bases, with 8 bases between them. The CDR3 has 14 residues. Germline V gene data show CDR1 as PRHDT and CDR2 as FYEKMQ (reference sequence). The CDR3 spells CASSLESSYNEQFF. As DNA, the CDR3 is TGTGCCAGCAGCCTCGAAAGCTCCTACAATGAGCAGTTCTTC.

This chain links TRBV18 with TRBJ1-4; possibly TRBD1 for D (6 bases). The V end was cut by 2 bases, the J end by 4 bases, with 17 bases between. CDR1 is KGHSH, CDR2 LQKENI, per germline. The CDR3 has 17 residues. The CDR3 DNA follows: TGTGCCAGCTCACCAATATTCAGGGGTTTCAGTAATGAAAAACTGTTTTTT. Its translation is CASSPIFRGFSNEKLFF.

Only a few counts were recorded for this clone. The chain links TRBV19 to TRBJ1-5; D is uncertain. Trimming took 4 bases from V and 5 from J, leaving 12 bases between them. There are 14 residues in the CDR3. Germline CDR1 is LNHDA and CDR2 is SQIVND (reference sequence). DNA for the CDR3: TGTGCCAGTAGTACCGACACTGATCATCAGCCCCAGCATTTT. Translated: CASSTDTDHQPQHF.

V and J are TRBV28 and TRBJ2-2; D gene uncertain. Germline CDR1 MDHEN, CDR2 SYDVKM. Trimming removed 6 bases at V and 0 bases at J, with 11 bases between. CDR3 length: 15 residues. In DNA form, the CDR3 reads TGTGCCAGCAGCCACAGTGCCCCGAACACCGGGGAGCTGTTTTTT. Its protein product is CASSHSAPNTGELFF.

The chain joins TRBV6-1 to TRBJ2-7; 10 bases line up with TRBD2. After removal of 4 bases from V and 3 bases from J, the junction contained 9 bases not matched to a gene. The CDR3 contains 16 residues. Germline values: CDR1 MNHNS, CDR2 SASEGT. The CDR3 region is CASSVTVTSGIYEQYF. The CDR3 nucleotides read TGTGCCAGCAGTGTAACGGTTACTAGCGGGATCTACGAGCAGTACTTC.

The chain links TRBV19 to TRBJ1-5, with a tentative D call TRBD1 (5 bases). Trimming shortened V by 8 bases and J by 3 bases, and 14 bases separated the two germline ends. The CDR3 covers 14 residues. The germline V gene has CDR1 LNHDA and CDR2 SQIVND (reference sequence). Here the CDR3 reads CASLRRADNQPQHF. CDR3 nucleotides: TGTGCCAGTCTGCGCAGGGCGGACAATCAGCCCCAGCATTTT.

The gene calls are TRBV2 and TRBJ2-4, with 7 bases aligning to TRBD1. With V trimmed by 11 bases and J by 8 bases, 9 bases remained unmatched. The CDR3 loop spans 12 amino acids. In germline, CDR1 is SNHLY, CDR2 FYNNEI. The CDR3 DNA reads as TGTGCCGGCCGACAGGGAGAAGACATTCAGTACTTC. It yields the protein CAGRQGEDIQYF.

In its sample, this clone was seen once. The chain carries TRBV29-1 and TRBJ2-5, with 8 bases that match TRBD2. Germline V lookup: CDR1 SQVTM, CDR2 ANQGSEA. The ends lost 0 bases at V and 5 bases at J; junction bases unmatched: 14. This CDR3 spans 17 amino acids. DNA for the CDR3: TGCAGCGTTGAAGATCGTTTTTTCGGCGGGAGGAGGGAGACCCAGTACTTC. Translating it yields CSVEDRFFGGRRETQYF.

This rearrangement joins TRBV5-1 to TRBJ2-3; TRBD2 matches 10 bases. With V trimmed by 0 bases and J by 6 bases, 7 bases remained unmatched. CDR1 SGHRS and CDR2 YFSETQ come from the germline V gene. The CDR3 loop spans 16 amino acids. The CDR3 region is CASSLVLAGYVDTQYF. As DNA, the CDR3 is TGCGCCAGCAGCTTGGTACTAGCGGGATATGTTGATACGCAGTATTTT.

The V gene is TRBV4-2, the J gene TRBJ2-1, with 8 bases fitting TRBD2. Germline CDR1 is LGHNA and CDR2 is YNFKEQ. J was trimmed by 4 bases and V by 7 bases; bases with no gene match: 9. This CDR3 is built from 15 residues. As DNA, the CDR3 is TGTGCCAGCACCACGCGTGCTAGCGGGTACAATGAGCAGTTCTTC. Its translation is CASTTRASGYNEQFF.

Points on this clone: Additional DNA sequences in this sample encode the identical CDR3. The rearrangement links TRBV29-1 to TRBJ2-7, with D tentatively TRBD1 (6 bases). V lost 6 bases and J lost 1, with 10 bases in between. Germline CDR1 reads SQVTM; CDR2 reads ANQGSEA. This CDR3 is 12 amino acids long. CDR3 nucleotide sequence: TGCAGCGTCCTCAGGGGATCCTACGAGCAGTACTTC. Its translation: CSVLRGSYEQYF.

This rearrangement joins TRBV28 to TRBJ2-7; the match to TRBD2 covers 9 bases. The CDR3 runs to 16 residues. Germline values: CDR1 MDHEN, CDR2 SYDVKM. Unmatched junction bases numbered 12, after V lost 5 bases and J lost 4 bases. CDR3 nucleotides: TGTGCCAGCAGTAGAGGTCCGGGACTAGCCGAATACGAGCAGTACTTC. Translated: CASSRGPGLAEYEQYF. Full variable domain (rest looked up from reference TRBV28 and TRBJ2-7): DVKVTQSSRYLVKRTGEKVFLECVQDMDHENMFWYRQDPGLGLRLIYFSYDVKMKEKGDIPEGYSVSREKKERFSLILESASTNQTSMYLCASSRGPGLAEYEQYFGPGTRLTVT.

The chain couples TRBV28 to TRBJ1-3; 8 nucleotides line up with TRBD1. The germline V gene has CDR1 MDHEN and CDR2 SYDVKM. Trimming cost V 4 bases and J 4 bases; bases outside gene matches: 3. There are 14 residues in the CDR3. The CDR3 bases are TGTGCCAGCAGTTGGACAGGGTACGGAAACACCATATATTTT. Its translation is CASSWTGYGNTIYF.

The rearrangement joins TRBV11-2 to TRBJ1-2, with D uncertain. V lost 4 bases and J lost 4, with 10 bases in between. The CDR3 has 13 residues. CDR1 SGHAT and CDR2 FQNNGV come from the germline V gene. Here the CDR3 reads CASSSLNGYGYTF. The CDR3 DNA follows: TGTGCCAGCAGCTCCTTAAATGGCTATGGCTACACCTTC.

This clone was counted once. V and J are TRBV9 and TRBJ2-1; 9 bases match TRBD2. The CDR3 totals 19 residues. J was trimmed by 7 bases and V by 0 bases; bases with no gene match: 17. Germline values: CDR1 SGDLS, CDR2 YYNGEE. CDR3 DNA sequence: TGTGCCAGCAGCGTAGAACTCTGGGCTAGCGGGAAGGGAGTAAATGAGCAGTTCTTC. Residues: CASSVELWASGKGVNEQFF.

The chain uses TRBV29-1 and TRBJ2-7; 14 nucleotides line up with TRBD2. V lost 6 bases, J lost 5 bases, and 9 bases stayed unmatched. CDR3 length: 15 residues. CDR1 and CDR2 from the germline V gene are SQVTM and ANQGSEA. The CDR3 nucleotides read TGCAGCGTACGCCCTGGGACTAGCGGGAGTCACGAGCAGTACTTC. It translates to CSVRPGTSGSHEQYF.

As regards this clone: The sample contains more than one DNA sequence encoding this CDR3. The chain links TRBV7-8 to TRBJ2-7, with D perhaps TRBD2 (5 bases). Germline CDR1 and CDR2: SGHVS and FQNEAQ. Trimming took off 5 bases at V and 3 bases at J, with 11 bases between the two ends. This CDR3 is built from 13 residues. The DNA of the CDR3 is TGTGCCAGCAGCAGAGGGAGTAGCTACGAGCAGTACTTC. It is translated as CASSRGSSYEQYF.

This chain connects TRBV29-1 to TRBJ2-2, with 11 bases that match TRBD2. Per the germline V gene, CDR1 is SQVTM and CDR2 is ANQGSEA. The trim removed 6 bases at V and 4 bases at J, leaving 10 bases unmatched. This CDR3 is built from 16 residues. This CDR3 is CSVQSGLAGLTGELFF. The CDR3 coding sequence is TGCAGCGTCCAAAGTGGACTAGCGGGCCTCACCGGGGAGCTGTTTTTT.

This clone is a singleton in its sample. The chain links TRBV5-5 to TRBJ1-2; 7 bases agree with TRBD1. The CDR3 has 15 amino acids. After removal of 3 bases from V and 8 bases from J, the junction contained 13 bases not matched to a gene. Germline V gene lookup returns CDR1 SGHKS and CDR2 YYEKEE (reference sequence). CDR3 region: CASSWNSRQGRGYTF. The CDR3 nucleotides read TGTGCCAGCAGCTGGAACTCCCGACAGGGTCGGGGCTACACCTTC.

This clone was seen a single time. This chain joins TRBV5-8 and TRBJ1-3; no reliable D call. This CDR3 has 12 residues. The V end was cut by 10 bases, the J end by 2 bases, with 10 bases between. CDR1 and CDR2 from the germline V gene are SGHTS and YDEGEE. DNA of the CDR3: TGTGCCTGTAAGCTCGCTGGAAACACCATATATTTT. It yields the protein CACKLAGNTIYF.

The chain uses TRBV9 and TRBJ1-2; D perhaps matches TRBD1 (6 bases). CDR1 and CDR2 (germline): SGDLS, YYNGEE. This CDR3 region has 15 residues. V lost 0 bases, J lost 6 bases, and 15 bases lay in between. Here the CDR3 DNA reads TGTGCCAGCAGCGTAGTCGGGGCGGGGGCCGATGGCTACACCTTC. Translation: CASSVVGAGADGYTF.